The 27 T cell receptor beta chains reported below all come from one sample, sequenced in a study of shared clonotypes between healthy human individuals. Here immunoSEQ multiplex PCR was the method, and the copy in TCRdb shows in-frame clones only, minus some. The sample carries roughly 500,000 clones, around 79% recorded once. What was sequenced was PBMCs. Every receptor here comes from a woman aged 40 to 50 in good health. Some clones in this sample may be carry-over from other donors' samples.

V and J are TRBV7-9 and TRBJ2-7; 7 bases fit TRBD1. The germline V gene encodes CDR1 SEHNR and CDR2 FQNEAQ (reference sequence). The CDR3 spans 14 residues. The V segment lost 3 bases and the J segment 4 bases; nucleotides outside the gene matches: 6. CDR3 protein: CASSLATGLYEQYF. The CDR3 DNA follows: TGTGCCAGCAGCTTGGCGACAGGGTTGTACGAGCAGTACTTC.

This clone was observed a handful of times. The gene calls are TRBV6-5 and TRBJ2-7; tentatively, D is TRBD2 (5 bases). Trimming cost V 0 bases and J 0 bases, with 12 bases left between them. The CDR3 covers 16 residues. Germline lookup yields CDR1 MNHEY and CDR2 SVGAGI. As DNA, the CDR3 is TGTGCCAGCAGTTACTCGGGAGCATCAAGCTCCTACGAGCAGTACTTC. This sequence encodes CASSYSGASSSYEQYF.

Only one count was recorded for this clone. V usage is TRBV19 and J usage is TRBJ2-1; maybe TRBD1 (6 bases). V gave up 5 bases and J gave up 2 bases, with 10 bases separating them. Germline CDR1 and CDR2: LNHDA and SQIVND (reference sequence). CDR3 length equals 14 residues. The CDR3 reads CASSQTGTYNEQFF. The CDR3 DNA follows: TGTGCCAGTAGTCAGACAGGTACCTACAATGAGCAGTTCTTC.

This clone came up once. CDR3 coding DNA: TGTGCCAGCAAGGTACCCCACTACGAGCAGTACTTC. This translates into CASKVPHYEQYF. The chain couples TRBV28 to TRBJ2-7; D unclear. The CDR3 extends over 12 amino acids. Between the trimmed V and J ends, which lost 7 bases and 3 bases, there was a span of 10 bases. The V gene's germline CDR1 is MDHEN and CDR2 SYDVKM.

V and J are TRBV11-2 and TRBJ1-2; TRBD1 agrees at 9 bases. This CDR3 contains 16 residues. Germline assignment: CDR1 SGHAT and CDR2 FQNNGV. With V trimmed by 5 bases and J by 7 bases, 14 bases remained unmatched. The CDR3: CASSLTPGQGISGYTF. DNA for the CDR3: TGTGCCAGCAGCCTTACGCCGGGACAGGGAATCTCTGGCTACACCTTC.

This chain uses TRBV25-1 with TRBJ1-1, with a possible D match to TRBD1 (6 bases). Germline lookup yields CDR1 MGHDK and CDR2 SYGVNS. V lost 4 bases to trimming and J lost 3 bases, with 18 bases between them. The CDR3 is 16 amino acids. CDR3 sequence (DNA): TGTGCCAGCAGTGGTGAGGGGGGGGATGGGCACACTGAAGCTTTCTTT. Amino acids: CASSGEGGDGHTEAFF.

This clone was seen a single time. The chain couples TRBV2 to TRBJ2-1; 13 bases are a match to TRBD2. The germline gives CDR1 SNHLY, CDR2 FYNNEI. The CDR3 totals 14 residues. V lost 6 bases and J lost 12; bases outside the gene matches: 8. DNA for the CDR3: TGTGCCAGCAGACCGGGACTAGCGGGATCTGTGCAGTTCTTC. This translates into CASRPGLAGSVQFF.

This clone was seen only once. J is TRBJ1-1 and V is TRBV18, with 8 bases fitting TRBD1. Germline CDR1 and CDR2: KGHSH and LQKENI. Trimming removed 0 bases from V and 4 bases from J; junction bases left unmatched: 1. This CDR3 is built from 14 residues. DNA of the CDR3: TGTGCCAGCTCACCACCGCAGGGGGCCACTGAAGCTTTCTTT. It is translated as CASSPPQGATEAFF. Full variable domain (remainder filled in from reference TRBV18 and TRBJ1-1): NAGVMQNPRHLVRRRGQEARLRCSPMKGHSHVYWYRQLPEEGLKFMVYLQKENIIDESGMPKERFSAEFPKEGPSILRIQQVVRGDSAAYFCASSPPQGATEAFFGQGTRLTVV.

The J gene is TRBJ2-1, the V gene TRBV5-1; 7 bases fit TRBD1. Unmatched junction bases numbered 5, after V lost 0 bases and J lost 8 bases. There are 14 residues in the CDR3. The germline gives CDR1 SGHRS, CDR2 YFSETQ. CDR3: CASSLVEGAYEQFF. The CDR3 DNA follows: TGCGCCAGCAGCTTGGTAGAGGGGGCCTATGAGCAGTTCTTC.

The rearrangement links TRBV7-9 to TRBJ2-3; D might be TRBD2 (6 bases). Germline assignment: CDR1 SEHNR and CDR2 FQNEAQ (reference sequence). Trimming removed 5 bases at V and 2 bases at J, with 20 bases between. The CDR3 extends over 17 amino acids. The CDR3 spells CASSPGDPGRDTDTQYF. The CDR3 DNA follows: TGTGCCAGCAGCCCGGGGGATCCGGGACGAGACACAGATACGCAGTATTTT. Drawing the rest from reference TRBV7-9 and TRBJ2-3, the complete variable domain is DTGVSQNPRHKITKRGQNVTFRCDPISEHNRLYWYRQTLGQGPEFLTYFQNEAQLEKSRLLSDRFSAERPKGSFSTLEIQRTEQGDSAMYLCASSPGDPGRDTDTQYFGPGTRLTVL.

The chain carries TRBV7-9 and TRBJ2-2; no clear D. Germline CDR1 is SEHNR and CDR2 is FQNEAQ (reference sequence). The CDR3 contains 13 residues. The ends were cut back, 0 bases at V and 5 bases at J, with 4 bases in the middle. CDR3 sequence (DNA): TGTGCCAGCAGCTTAGCCCCGACCGGGGAGCTGTTTTTT. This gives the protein CASSLAPTGELFF.

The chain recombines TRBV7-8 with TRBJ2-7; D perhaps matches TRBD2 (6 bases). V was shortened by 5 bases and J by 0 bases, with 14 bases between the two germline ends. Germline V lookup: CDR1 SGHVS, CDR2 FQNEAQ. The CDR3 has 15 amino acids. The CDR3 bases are TGTGCCAGCAGCACCCCCCTAGCGAACTCCTACGAGCAGTACTTC. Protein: CASSTPLANSYEQYF.

CDR3 in DNA: TGTGCCAGCAGCTTTCAGGGGTCCGCTCAAGAGACCCAGTACTTC. Translation: CASSFQGSAQETQYF. The V and J genes are TRBV7-2 and TRBJ2-5, with a possible D match to TRBD1 (6 bases). Germline CDR1 and CDR2: SGHTA and FQGNSA. The CDR3 is 15 amino acids. Trimming stripped 3 bases from V and 2 bases from J, with 13 bases between.

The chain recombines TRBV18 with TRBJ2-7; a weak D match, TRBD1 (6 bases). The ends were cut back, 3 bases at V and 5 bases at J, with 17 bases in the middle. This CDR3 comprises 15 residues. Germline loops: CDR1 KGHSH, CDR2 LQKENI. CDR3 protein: CASSPGPGEPDEQYF. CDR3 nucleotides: TGTGCCAGCTCACCGGGCCCAGGGGAACCCGACGAGCAGTACTTC.

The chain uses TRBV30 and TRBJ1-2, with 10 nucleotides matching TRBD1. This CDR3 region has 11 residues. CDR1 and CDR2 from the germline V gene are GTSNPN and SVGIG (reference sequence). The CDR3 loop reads CASGTGVGYTF. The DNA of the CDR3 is TGTGCTTCAGGGACAGGGGTTGGCTACACCTTC. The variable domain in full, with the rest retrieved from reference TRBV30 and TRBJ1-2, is SQTIHQWPATLVQPVGSPLSLECTVEGTSNPNLYWYRQAAGRGLQLLFYSVGIGQISSEVPQNLSASRPQDRQFILSSKKLLLSDSGFYLCASGTGVGYTFGSGTRLTVV.

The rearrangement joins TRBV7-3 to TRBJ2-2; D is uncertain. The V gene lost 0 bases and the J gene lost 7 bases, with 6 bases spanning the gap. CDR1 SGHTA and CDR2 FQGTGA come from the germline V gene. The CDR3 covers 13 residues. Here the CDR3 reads CASSLTGHGELFF. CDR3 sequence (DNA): TGTGCCAGCAGCTTAACCGGGCACGGGGAGCTGTTTTTT.

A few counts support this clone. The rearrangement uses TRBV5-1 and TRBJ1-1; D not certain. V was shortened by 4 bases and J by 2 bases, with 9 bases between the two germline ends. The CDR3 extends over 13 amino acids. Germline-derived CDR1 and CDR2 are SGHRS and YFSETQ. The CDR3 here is CASSGDGNTEAFF. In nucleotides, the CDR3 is TGCGCCAGCAGCGGTGACGGAAACACTGAAGCTTTCTTT.

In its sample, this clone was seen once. CDR3 sequence: CASSFRDQTNEKLFF. Here the CDR3 DNA reads TGTGCCAGCAGCTTTAGGGACCAGACTAATGAAAAACTGTTTTTT. This chain uses TRBV7-8 with TRBJ1-4; D is possibly TRBD1 (5 bases). CDR1 is SGHVS and CDR2 is FQNEAQ in the germline V gene. Trimming stripped 3 bases from V and 2 bases from J, with 10 bases between. CDR3 length: 15 residues.

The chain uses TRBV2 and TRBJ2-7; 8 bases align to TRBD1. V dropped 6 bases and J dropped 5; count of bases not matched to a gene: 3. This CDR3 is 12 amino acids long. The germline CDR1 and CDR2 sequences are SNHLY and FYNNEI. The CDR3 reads CASSETGDEQYF. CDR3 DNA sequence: TGTGCCAGCAGCGAGACAGGGGACGAGCAGTACTTC.

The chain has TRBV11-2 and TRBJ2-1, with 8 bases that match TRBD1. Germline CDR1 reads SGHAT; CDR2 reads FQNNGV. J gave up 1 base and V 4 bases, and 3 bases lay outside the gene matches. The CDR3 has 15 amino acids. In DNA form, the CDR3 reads TGTGCCAGCAGCTACCGGGACAGGTCCTACAATGAGCAGTTCTTC. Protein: CASSYRDRSYNEQFF.

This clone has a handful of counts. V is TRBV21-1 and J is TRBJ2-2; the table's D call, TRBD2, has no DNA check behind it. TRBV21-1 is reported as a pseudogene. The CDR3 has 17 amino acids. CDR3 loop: CASSNPRTSGRDGELFF. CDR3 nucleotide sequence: TGTGCCAGCAGCAATCCCCGGACTAGCGGGAGAGACGGGGAGCTGTTTTTT.

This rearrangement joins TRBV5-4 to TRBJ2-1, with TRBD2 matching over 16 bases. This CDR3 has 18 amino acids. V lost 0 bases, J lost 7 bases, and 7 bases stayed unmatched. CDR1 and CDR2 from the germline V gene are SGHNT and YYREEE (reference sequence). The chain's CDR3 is CASSLGGTSGRAGNEQFF. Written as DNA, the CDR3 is TGTGCCAGCAGCTTGGGGGGGACTAGCGGGAGGGCCGGAAATGAGCAGTTCTTC.

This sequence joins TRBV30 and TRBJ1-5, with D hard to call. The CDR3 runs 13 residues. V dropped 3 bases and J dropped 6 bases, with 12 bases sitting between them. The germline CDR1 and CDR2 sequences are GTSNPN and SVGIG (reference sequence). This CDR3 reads CAWRSAPGQPQHF. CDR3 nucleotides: TGTGCCTGGAGATCGGCACCCGGTCAGCCCCAGCATTTT.

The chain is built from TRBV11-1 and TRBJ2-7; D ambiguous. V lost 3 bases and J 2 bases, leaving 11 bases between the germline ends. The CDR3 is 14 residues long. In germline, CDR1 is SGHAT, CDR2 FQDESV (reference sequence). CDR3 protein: CASSFTEPPYEQYF. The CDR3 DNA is TGTGCCAGCAGCTTTACGGAGCCGCCCTACGAGCAGTACTTC.

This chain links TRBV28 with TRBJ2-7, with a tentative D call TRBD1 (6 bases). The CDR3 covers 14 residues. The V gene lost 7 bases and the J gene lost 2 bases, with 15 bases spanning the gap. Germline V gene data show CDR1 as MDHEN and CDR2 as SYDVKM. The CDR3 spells CASTLQGSTYEQYF. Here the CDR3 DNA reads TGTGCCAGCACCCTGCAGGGGTCAACCTACGAGCAGTACTTC.

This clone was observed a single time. CDR3 amino acids: CASSGHLSYNEQFF. As DNA, the CDR3 is TGTGCCAGCAGTGGGCACCTCTCCTACAATGAGCAGTTCTTC. The V call is TRBV2, the J call TRBJ2-1; no definite D call. The CDR3 is made up of 14 amino acids. V lost 4 bases and J 0 bases, leaving 7 bases between the germline ends. Germline V CDR1 and CDR2: SNHLY, FYNNEI.

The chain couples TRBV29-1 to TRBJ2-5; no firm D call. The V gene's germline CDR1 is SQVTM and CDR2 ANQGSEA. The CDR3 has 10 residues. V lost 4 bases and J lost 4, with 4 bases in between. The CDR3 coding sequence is TGCAGCGTTGCCACAGAGACCCAGTACTTC. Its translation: CSVATETQYF.